This TCR beta chain was obtained from a study of blood T cell repertoires in COVID-19. In the authors' workflow: Estimated nucleated cell counts came from reference gene primer amplification. Clones were sequenced by immunoSEQ multiplex PCR, and TCRdb holds only the in-frame ones, with some missing. V and J calls plus clone size are reproduced from that table; the DNA served to infer D and trimming. Counted here are 45,000 to 60,000 clones, approximately 91% occurring once; the ten biggest clones make up about 4%. This CDR3 contains 15 residues. The germline gives CDR1 LGHNA, CDR2 YNFKEQ. V lost 0 bases and J lost 6, with 12 bases in between.

The sequenced material came from peripheral blood. The TCR sequence derives from a man aged 50-59 years with acute or convalescent COVID-19. The chain recombines TRBV4-2 with TRBJ1-5; unclear D gene. CDR3 amino acids: CASSQDFEVPQPQHF. The CDR3 DNA reads TGTGCCAGCAGCCAAGATTTTGAGGTGCCTCAGCCCCAGCATTTT.